This T cell receptor (beta chain) was found in a study of T-cell memory formation after mild COVID-19. Background on the study: Among the donors, TCR clusters were largely specific to each donor.

The CDR3 covers 14 residues. V dropped 1 base and J dropped 7 bases, with 11 bases sitting between them. Germline V lookup: CDR1 SGHTA, CDR2 FQGNSA. In this sample, this clonotype turned up many times. The antigen is unknown. General observations from the study: Balance between CD4 and CD8 was seen in clones contracting day 15 to 85, and a CD4+ lean was seen in later expanders. Contracting clones localized mainly to CM and EM when CD4+ and mainly to EMRA when CD8+.

5'RACE with constant-segment primers yielded barcoded, UMI-tagged TCR alpha and TCR beta cDNA libraries. TCRdb re-called the 5' RACE reads with MiXCR, one entry per CDR3 protein. The table has roughly 500,000 distinct CDR3 sequences, over 20% seen once; the top ten hold around 13%. The chain couples TRBV7-2 to TRBJ1-5; D gene uncertain. Sequenced input: PBMCs or a T cell subset sorted from them (not recorded which). This sequence originates from an adult woman who had mild COVID-19 (a few samples of this study predate the infection). Cell type and time point are not known. In DNA, the CDR3 is TGTGCCAGCAGCTTAGGGGGAGGCGGCCAGCCCCAGCATTTT. This gives the protein CASSLGGGGQPQHF.